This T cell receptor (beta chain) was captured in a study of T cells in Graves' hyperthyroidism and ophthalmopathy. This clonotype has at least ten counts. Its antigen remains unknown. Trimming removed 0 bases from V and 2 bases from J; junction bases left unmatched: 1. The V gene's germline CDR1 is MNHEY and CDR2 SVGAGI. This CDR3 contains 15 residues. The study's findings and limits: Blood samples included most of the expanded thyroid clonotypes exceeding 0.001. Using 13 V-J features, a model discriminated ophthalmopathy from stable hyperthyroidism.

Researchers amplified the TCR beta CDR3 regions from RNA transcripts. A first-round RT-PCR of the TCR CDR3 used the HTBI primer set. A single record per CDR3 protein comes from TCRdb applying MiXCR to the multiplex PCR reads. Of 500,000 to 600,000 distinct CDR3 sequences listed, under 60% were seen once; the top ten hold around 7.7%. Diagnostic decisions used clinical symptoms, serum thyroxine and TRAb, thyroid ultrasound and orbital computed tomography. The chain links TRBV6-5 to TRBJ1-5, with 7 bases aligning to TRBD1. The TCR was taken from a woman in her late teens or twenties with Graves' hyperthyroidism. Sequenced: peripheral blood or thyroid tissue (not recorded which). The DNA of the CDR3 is TGTGCCAGCAGTTACTCCGGACAGGGCAATCAGCCCCAGCATTTT. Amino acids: CASSYSGQGNQPQHF.